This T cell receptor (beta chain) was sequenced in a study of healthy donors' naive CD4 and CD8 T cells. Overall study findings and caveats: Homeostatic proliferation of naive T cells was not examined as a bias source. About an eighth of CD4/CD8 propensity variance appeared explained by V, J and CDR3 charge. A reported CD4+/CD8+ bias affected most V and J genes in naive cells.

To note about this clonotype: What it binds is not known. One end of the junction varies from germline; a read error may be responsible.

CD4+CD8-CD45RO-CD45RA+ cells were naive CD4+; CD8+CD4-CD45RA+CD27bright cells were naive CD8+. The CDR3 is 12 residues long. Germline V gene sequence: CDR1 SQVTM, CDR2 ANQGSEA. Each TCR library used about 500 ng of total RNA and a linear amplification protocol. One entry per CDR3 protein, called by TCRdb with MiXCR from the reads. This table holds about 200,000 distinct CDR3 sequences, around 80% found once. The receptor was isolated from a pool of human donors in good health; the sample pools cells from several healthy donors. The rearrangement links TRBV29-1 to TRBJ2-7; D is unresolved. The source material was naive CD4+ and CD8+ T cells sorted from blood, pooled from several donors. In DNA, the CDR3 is TGCAGCGTCGAAGACTTCTCCTACGAGCAGTACTTC. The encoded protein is CSVEDFSYEQYF.